This TCR beta chain emerged from a study of cytomegalovirus exposure and HLA in healthy donors. Healthy individuals who donated bone marrow served as the donors. The CDR3 extends over 14 amino acids. Germline CDR1 is SGHKS and CDR2 is YYEKEE (reference sequence). V shed 4 bases, J shed 5 bases, and the junction held 6 bases outside the gene matches. PCR involved 60 Vbeta and 13 Jbeta primers. Repertoires were generated with immunoSEQ multiplex PCR, while TCRdb's copy carries only in-frame clones and drops some. Found here are around 130,000 clones, roughly four fifths of them singletons; the top ten hold about 1.8%.

This TCR was sampled from a middle-aged man in good health and CMV-seronegative. The V call is TRBV5-5, the J call TRBJ2-5, with 9 bases matching TRBD1. Source material: PBMCs. The CDR3 protein is CASSPDRGRETQYF. Here the CDR3 DNA reads TGTGCCAGCAGCCCGGACAGGGGAAGGGAGACCCAGTACTTC.